The clone carrying this T cell receptor beta chain was seen a handful of times. Its antigen is as yet unknown. This entry comes from a study of blood T cells in healthy people across ages. Germline values: CDR1 SQVTM, CDR2 ANQGSEA. V lost 1 base, J lost 5 bases, and 10 bases stayed unmatched. There are 16 residues in the CDR3. The second PCR ran about 6 to 12 cycles with a sample-barcoded 5' primer and J-beta primers. TCRdb recomputed calls from the 5' RACE reads with MiXCR, one row per CDR3 protein. The repertoire holds some 750,000 distinct CDR3 sequences, with over 20% as singletons. Study-wide results and caveats: TCR beta diversity tracked closely with naive T cell percentage. Unsorted PBMCs blocked a conclusive comparison of naive and antigen-experienced cells. Donors of long life had a larger count of naive CD4+ cells and greater diversity than aged donors.

Extractions gave at least 6 micrograms of total RNA per sample. The sample taken for sequencing was blood. The TCR was taken from a man between 65 and 85 years old in good health. The chain recombines TRBV29-1 with TRBJ1-1, with 10 bases matching TRBD1. In nucleotides, the CDR3 is TGCAGCGTTGAAGTACTCAAGGGACAGGGGAGGACTGAAGCTTTCTTT. This sequence encodes CSVEVLKGQGRTEAFF.